The next 5 T cell receptor beta chains were all read from a single sample in a study of Ad26.COV2.S vaccination and SARS-CoV-2 variants. This table comes from immunoSEQ multiplex PCR, and its TCRdb copy is limited to in-frame clones, with some not included. The sample includes hundreds of thousands of clones, 70% to 90% of them seen just once. Treatment: around 19 received Ad26.COV2.S at low or high dose, single or two shots; 5 received placebo; per-sample allocation not given. Repertoires come from day 63 after the first vaccine or placebo injection. The input for sequencing was peripheral blood, taken in a trial of Ad26.COV2.S vaccine versus placebo. The receptors here all came from a person aged 18-65 years who received the Ad26.COV2.S COVID-19 vaccine or a placebo.

J is TRBJ2-7 and V is TRBV7-2; D remains unclear. V was trimmed by 4 bases and J by 9 bases, leaving 16 bases between them. The germline V gene has CDR1 SGHTA and CDR2 FQGNSA. CDR3 length: 13 residues. For the CDR3, the DNA is TGTGCCAGCAGCTCCTGGGCCCAGGCGGCGCAGTACTTC. Protein sequence: CASSSWAQAAQYF.

The chain couples TRBV6-5 to TRBJ2-7; D possibly matches TRBD1 or TRBD2 (5 bases each). Per the germline V gene, CDR1 is MNHEY and CDR2 is SVGAGI. The CDR3 is made up of 13 amino acids. Trimming left V 10 bases short and J 0 bases short, with 13 bases between. The CDR3 nucleotides read TGTGCCACCGCCGGGGACGGCTCCTACGAGCAGTACTTC. This codes for CATAGDGSYEQYF.

The chain carries TRBV7-2 and TRBJ2-5; D gene uncertain. Germline lookup yields CDR1 SGHTA and CDR2 FQGNSA. The CDR3 has 18 residues. Trimming removed 1 base from V and 5 bases from J, with 23 bases in between. The CDR3 region is CASSLEGFETSHGETQYF. CDR3 DNA sequence: TGTGCCAGCAGCTTAGAAGGTTTTGAGACAAGCCACGGGGAGACCCAGTACTTC.

The chain joins TRBV3-1 (or the pseudogene TRBV3-2) to TRBJ1-4; the match to TRBD1 covers 8 bases. Trimming at V came to 2 bases and at J to 4 bases, leaving 9 bases not matched to a gene. CDR3 length: 17 residues. Germline assignment: CDR1 LGHDT and CDR2 YNNKEL (reference sequence). The CDR3 DNA is TGTGCCAGCAGCCAATCAGGGGGCTCGTTGAATAATGAAAAACTGTTTTTT. The encoded protein is CASSQSGGSLNNEKLFF.

CDR3 sequence reads: CASCIGETSGRMGDTQYF. In DNA form, the CDR3 reads TGTGCCAGCTGTATCGGGGAAACTAGCGGGAGAATGGGAGATACGCAGTATTTT. The chain joins TRBV21-1 to TRBJ2-3; the table's D call, TRBD2, has no DNA check behind it. TRBV21-1 is a known pseudogene. The CDR3 runs to 18 residues.